The sample holds a few counts of the clone carrying this T cell receptor beta chain. As yet, its antigen is unknown. This sample was taken from a study of cytomegalovirus exposure and HLA in healthy donors. Across the whole study: Unique TCR beta sequences numbering over 100 million came from roughly 180 million T cells in an earlier analysis. General study points: For most subjects, TCR beta sequences were reported to predict HLA-A and HLA-B alleles with accuracy. There were some V segments, including TRBV6-2 and TRBV6-3, excluded as indistinguishable.

Between the trimmed V and J ends, which lost 2 bases and 2 bases, there was a span of 11 bases. The CDR3 is made up of 15 amino acids. Germline CDR1 SGHNT, CDR2 YENEEA. 60 Vbeta and 13 Jbeta primers were used in PCR. Profiled with immunoSEQ multiplex PCR; TCRdb holds only in-frame clones, not every one. The profile shows approximately 110,000 clones, 65% to 85% of them singletons. The chain joins TRBV11-3 to TRBJ2-3, with D unresolved. Sequencing input: PBMCs. The TCR sequence derives from a woman aged 18-29 years in good health and CMV-seronegative. CDR3 region: CASSLRGKSTDTQYF. CDR3 coding DNA: TGTGCCAGCAGCTTACGAGGTAAATCCACAGATACGCAGTATTTT.